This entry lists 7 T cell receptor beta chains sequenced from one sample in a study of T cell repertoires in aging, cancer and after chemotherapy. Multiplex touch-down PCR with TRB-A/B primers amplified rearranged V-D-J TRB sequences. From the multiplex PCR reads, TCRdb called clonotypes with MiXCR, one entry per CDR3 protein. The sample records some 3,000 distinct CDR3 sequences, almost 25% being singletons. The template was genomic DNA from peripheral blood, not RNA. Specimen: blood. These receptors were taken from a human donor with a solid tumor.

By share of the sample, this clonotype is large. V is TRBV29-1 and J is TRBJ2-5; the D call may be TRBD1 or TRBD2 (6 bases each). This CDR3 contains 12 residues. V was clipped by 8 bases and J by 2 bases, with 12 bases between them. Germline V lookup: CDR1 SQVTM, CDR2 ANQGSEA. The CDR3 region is CSWGLAQETQYF. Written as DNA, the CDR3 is TGCAGCTGGGGGCTAGCGCAAGAGACCCAGTACTTC.

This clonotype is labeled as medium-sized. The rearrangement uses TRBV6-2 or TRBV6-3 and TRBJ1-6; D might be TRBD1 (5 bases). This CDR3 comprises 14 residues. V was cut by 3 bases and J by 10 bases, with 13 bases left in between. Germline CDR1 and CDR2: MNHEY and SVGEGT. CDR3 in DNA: TGTGCCAGCAGTTATGACAGCGCCGGATCACCCCTCCACTTT. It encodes CASSYDSAGSPLHF.

The DNA for the CDR3 is TGTGCCAGCAGGGGGGGACTAGCGGGAGGTGAGCAGTTCTTC. Its translation: CASRGGLAGGEQFF. V usage is TRBV6-5 and J usage is TRBJ2-1; TRBD2 matches at 15 bases. J gave up 9 bases and V 6 bases, and 3 bases lay outside the gene matches. CDR3 size: 14 residues. Germline CDR1 MNHEY, CDR2 SVGAGI.

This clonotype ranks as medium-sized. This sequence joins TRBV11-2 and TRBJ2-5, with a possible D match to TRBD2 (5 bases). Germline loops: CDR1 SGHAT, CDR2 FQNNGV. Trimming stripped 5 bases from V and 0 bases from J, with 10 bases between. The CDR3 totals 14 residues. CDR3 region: CASSHRTYQETQYF. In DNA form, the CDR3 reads TGTGCCAGCAGCCACCGGACTTACCAAGAGACCCAGTACTTC.

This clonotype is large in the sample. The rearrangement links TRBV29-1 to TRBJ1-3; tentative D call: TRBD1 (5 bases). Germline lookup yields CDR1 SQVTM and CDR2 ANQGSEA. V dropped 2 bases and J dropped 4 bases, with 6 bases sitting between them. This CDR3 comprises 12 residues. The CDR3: CSVEQGGNTIYF. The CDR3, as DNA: TGCAGCGTTGAACAGGGAGGAAACACCATATATTTT.

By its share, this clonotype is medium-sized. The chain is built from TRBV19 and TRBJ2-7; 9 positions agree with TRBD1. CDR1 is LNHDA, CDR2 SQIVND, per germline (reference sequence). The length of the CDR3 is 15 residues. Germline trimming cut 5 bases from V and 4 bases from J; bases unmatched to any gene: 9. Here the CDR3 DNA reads TGTGCCAGTAGTCTAAACCACAGGGGGCTGTACGAGCAGTACTTC. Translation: CASSLNHRGLYEQYF.

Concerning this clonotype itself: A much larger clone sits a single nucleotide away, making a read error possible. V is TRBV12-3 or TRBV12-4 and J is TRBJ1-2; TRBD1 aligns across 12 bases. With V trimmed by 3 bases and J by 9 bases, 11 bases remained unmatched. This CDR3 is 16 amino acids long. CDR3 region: CASSFGTGQGARCYTF. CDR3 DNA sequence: TGTGCCAGCAGTTTTGGAACGGGACAGGGGGCTAGGTGCTACACCTTC.